The 3 T cell receptor beta chains in this list originate from one sample, sequenced in a study of beta chain features in type 1 diabetes. What was sequenced were expressed TCRB transcripts, since all of the isolated RNA had been reverse transcribed. Method: immunoSEQ multiplex PCR; TCRdb's copy keeps in-frame clones and lacks some. Of 45,000 to 65,000 clones listed, roughly 50% were seen once; the top ten hold 2% to 3%. Which antigens these TCRs recognize remains unknown. Study results and limitations: All four CD4+ subsets of Type 1 diabetes patients contained TCRB CDR3s that were moderately but significantly shorter.

The sample was Tregs from blood. These TCRs come from a woman aged 40 to 55 with type 1 diabetes.

The CDR3 is CAITRGTGDTEAFF. CDR3 sequence (DNA): TGTGCCATCACACGGGGTACAGGGGACACTGAAGCTTTCTTT. The chain couples TRBV10-3 to TRBJ1-1, with 7 bases matching TRBD1. Germline V gene data show CDR1 as ENHRY and CDR2 as SYGVKD. The CDR3 length is 14 residues. Unmatched junction bases numbered 8, after V lost 7 bases and J lost 3 bases.

V is TRBV28 and J is TRBJ2-5; 7 nucleotides match TRBD1. Trimming removed 4 bases from V and 4 bases from J; junction bases left unmatched: 9. Looked up from germline, CDR1 is MDHEN and CDR2 is SYDVKM. This CDR3 has 15 residues. In DNA form, the CDR3 reads TGTGCCAGCAGTTCTGACAGGGAGCTGGGAGAGACCCAGTACTTC. Protein: CASSSDRELGETQYF.

V gene TRBV12-5 combines with J gene TRBJ2-2; TRBD1 matches at 8 bases. The junction had 7 bases not matched to a gene; V was cut back by 7 bases and J by 3 bases. This CDR3 has 15 residues. Germline V gene sequence: CDR1 LGHNT, CDR2 FRNRAP. The CDR3 DNA reads as TGTGCTAGTGCCTCAGGGGGCGCGGACACCGGGGAGCTGTTTTTT. Translation gives CASASGGADTGELFF.